The source of this T cell receptor (beta chain) is a study of Graves' ophthalmopathy and Graves' hyperthyroidism. Study in general: Before any treatment, peripheral blood was taken at the initial diagnosis.

RNA transcripts provided the template for amplifying TCR beta CDR3 regions. Scientists carried out first-round RT-PCR using HTBI primers and then a second-round multiplex PCR. TCRdb passed the multiplex PCR reads through MiXCR, listing each CDR3 protein once. The sample consists of about 420,000 distinct CDR3 sequences, roughly 20% of them appearing once. V shed 5 bases and J 4 bases; nucleotides not matched to a gene: 9. Germline V gene sequence: CDR1 MNHNS, CDR2 SASEGT. CDR3 size: 16 residues. Sequenced: peripheral blood. The TCR was taken from a woman aged 18-29 years with stable Graves' hyperthyroidism. The rearrangement links TRBV6-1 to TRBJ2-7, with 12 bases fitting TRBD1. The CDR3 spells CASSLLPGQGAYEQYF. CDR3 sequence (DNA): TGTGCCAGCAGTCTCCTCCCGGGACAGGGGGCTTACGAGCAGTACTTC.